This T cell receptor beta chain was obtained from a study of blood T cells in healthy people across ages. Every donor gave approximately 10 milliliters of peripheral blood. Using a J-beta primer mix together with a sample-barcoded 5' primer, a second PCR was run for about 6 to 11 cycles. Template switching added a 12-random-nucleotide identifier to every cDNA molecule. Paired-end reads containing CDR3 totaled no fewer than 3 million for each sample. TCRdb fed the 5' RACE reads into MiXCR, producing one record per CDR3 protein. The repertoire consists of roughly 680,000 distinct CDR3 sequences, with approximately 52% occurring once and the leading ten covering approximately 15%. The junction had 2 bases not matched to a gene; V was cut back by 4 bases and J by 4 bases. From germline, CDR1 is DFQATT and CDR2 SNEGSKA (reference sequence). The CDR3 runs to 14 residues. This clonotype was picked up one time.

The rearrangement joins TRBV20-1 to TRBJ2-5; TRBD2 agrees at 14 bases. This receptor was identified in an elderly woman in good health. Sequencing input: blood. The CDR3 reads CSAMTSGRGETQYF. In nucleotides, the CDR3 is TGCAGTGCTATGACTAGCGGGAGGGGAGAGACCCAGTACTTC.